These 22 T cell receptor beta chains share one sample of origin, sequenced in a study of T cell repertoires in cytomegalovirus infection. TCRdb used MiXCR to reprocess the reads, holding one entry per CDR3 protein. The data show fewer than 700,000 distinct CDR3 sequences, around 24% seen once. The specimen was CD8+ T cells from PBMCs. All receptors come from a human donor in good health (CMV status not recorded). Some clones in this sample may be carry-over from other donors' samples.

The chain couples TRBV5-1 to TRBJ1-1; D is unclear. Trimming cost V 1 base and J 1 base, with 8 bases left between them. CDR3 size: 14 residues. Germline lookup yields CDR1 SGHRS and CDR2 YFSETQ. The CDR3 region has the DNA TGCGCCAGCAGCTTGCGTTCAGAGAACACTGAAGCTTTCTTT. Translating it yields CASSLRSENTEAFF.

The sample holds a few counts of this clonotype. An end of the junction differs from the germline gene, which may be a read error. The CDR3 is CASSWGGATEAFF. Here the CDR3 DNA reads TGTGCCAGTAGTTGGGGGGGGGCCACTGAAGCTTTCTTT. The gene calls are TRBV28 and TRBJ1-1; possibly TRBD1 for D (6 bases). The CDR3 spans 13 residues. Germline V gives CDR1 MDHEN, CDR2 SYDVKM.

V and J are TRBV27 and TRBJ1-6; D not certain. CDR3 length equals 14 residues. Trimming removed 3 bases from V and 10 bases from J, with 13 bases in between. Germline lookup yields CDR1 MNHEY and CDR2 SMNVEV (reference sequence). The CDR3 here is CASSFGRSGSPLHF. The DNA for the CDR3 is TGTGCCAGCAGTTTTGGGCGGTCGGGATCACCCCTCCACTTT.

This clonotype was seen only a few times. The gene calls are TRBV20-1 and TRBJ2-3; 11 bases map to TRBD2. The J segment lost 5 bases and the V segment lost 6 bases, leaving 10 bases of the junction unmatched. Germline V lookup: CDR1 DFQATT, CDR2 SNEGSKA (reference sequence). The CDR3 runs 15 residues. CDR3 sequence (DNA): TGCAGTGCACCACTTAGCGGGGGGGCGGTAGATACGCAGTATTTT. It translates to CSAPLSGGAVDTQYF.

The table lists this clonotype with many counts. V usage is TRBV10-3 and J usage is TRBJ1-2, with D perhaps TRBD1 (5 bases). This CDR3 is 14 amino acids long. Trimming shortened V by 3 bases and J by 0 bases, and 8 bases separated the two germline ends. In germline, CDR1 is ENHRY, CDR2 SYGVKD. The CDR3 DNA follows: TGTGCCATCAGTGATGACAGTACTAACTATGGCTACACCTTC. It codes for CAISDDSTNYGYTF.

J is TRBJ1-2 and V is TRBV19, with D unresolved. CDR1 and CDR2 from the germline V gene are LNHDA and SQIVND (reference sequence). The CDR3 runs 19 residues. V was cut by 5 bases and J by 7 bases, with 32 bases left in between. This CDR3 is CASSHGFLRRAAGNFGYTF. The CDR3 DNA is TGTGCCAGTAGTCACGGATTCCTTCGACGCGCGGCCGGGAATTTTGGCTACACCTTC. Variable domain in full (rest from reference TRBV19 and TRBJ1-2): DGGITQSPKYLFRKEGQNVTLSCEQNLNHDAMYWYRQDPGQGLRLIYYSQIVNDFQKGDIAEGYSVSREKKESFPLTVTSAQKNPTAFYLCASSHGFLRRAAGNFGYTFGSGTRLTVV.

About this clonotype itself: A junction boundary mismatches the germline segment, possibly from a read error. The chain joins TRBV15 to TRBJ1-1; TRBD1 is a possible D gene (6 bases). The CDR3 has 16 residues. CDR1 is LNHNV and CDR2 is YYDKDF in the germline V gene (reference sequence). The CDR3 DNA reads as TGTGCCACCAACAGAGATGGGGGCCAGGGGAGTACTGAAGCTTTCTTT. Its protein is CATNRDGGQGSTEAFF.

This clonotype was recorded at least ten times. This chain uses TRBV7-6 with TRBJ2-5; TRBD2 agrees at 7 bases. This CDR3 spans 17 amino acids. CDR1 SGHVS and CDR2 FNYEAQ come from the germline V gene. J gave up 5 bases and V 0 bases, and 12 bases lay outside the gene matches. In DNA form, the CDR3 reads TGTGCCAGCAGCTTAGCGGGAGGGACGGATAACAGGGAGACCCAGTACTTC. This gives the protein CASSLAGGTDNRETQYF.

Points on this clonotype: This may come from a read error, since a much larger clone is one base off. The J gene is TRBJ2-7, the V gene TRBV7-8, with D unresolved. CDR3 size: 14 residues. V lost 1 base and J lost 1, with 8 bases in between. Germline V gene data show CDR1 as SGHVS and CDR2 as FQNEAQ. In DNA, the CDR3 is TGTGCCAGCAGCTTAGATGTGGATTCCTACGAGCAGTACTTC. Translation gives CASSLDVDSYEQYF.

This clonotype was seen ten or more times. This chain connects TRBV28 to TRBJ2-2, with D possibly TRBD2 on 6 matching bases. CDR3 size: 15 residues. CDR1 and CDR2 from the germline V gene are MDHEN and SYDVKM. Trimming removed 3 bases from V and 4 bases from J, with 12 bases in between. The CDR3 sequence is CASSLRGRRTGELFF. In DNA, the CDR3 is TGTGCCAGCAGTTTGCGGGGCCGCCGCACCGGGGAGCTGTTTTTT.

This clonotype was detected ten times or more. CDR3 protein: CASSVGHGSGSPLHF. The CDR3 DNA is TGTGCCAGCAGCGTAGGACACGGGAGCGGTTCACCCCTCCACTTT. V gene TRBV9 combines with J gene TRBJ1-6; no definite D call. This CDR3 is 15 amino acids long. With 0 bases removed from V and 9 bases from J, the gap between germline ends came to 13 bases. Germline lookup yields CDR1 SGDLS and CDR2 YYNGEE. Using reference TRBV9 and TRBJ1-6 for the parts outside the CDR3, the full variable domain is DSGVTQTPKHLITATGQRVTLRCSPRSGDLSVYWYQQSLDQGLQFLIQYYNGEERAKGNILERFSAQQFPDLHSELNLSSLELGDSALYFCASSVGHGSGSPLHFGNGTRLTVT.

This clonotype was detected ten times or more. This chain links TRBV28 with TRBJ2-5; 7 bases map to TRBD2. CDR1 and CDR2 from the germline V gene are MDHEN and SYDVKM. V shed 5 bases and J 5 bases; nucleotides not matched to a gene: 11. The CDR3 extends over 15 amino acids. The CDR3 coding sequence is TGTGCCAGCAGTCTTAAGACTAGCAGGCATGAGACCCAGTACTTC. Protein: CASSLKTSRHETQYF.

The table lists this clonotype with many counts. This chain joins TRBV7-9 and TRBJ2-7; 8 positions agree with TRBD1. Germline CDR1 SEHNR, CDR2 FQNEAQ (reference sequence). The ends lost 4 bases at V and 0 bases at J; junction bases unmatched: 5. This CDR3 comprises 15 residues. The CDR3 here is CASSSGGQASYEQYF. CDR3 in DNA: TGTGCCAGCAGCTCCGGGGGACAGGCCTCCTACGAGCAGTACTTC.

The chain employs TRBV7-9 and TRBJ2-5, with D possibly TRBD2 on 7 matching bases. Germline CDR1 is SEHNR and CDR2 is FQNEAQ (reference sequence). This CDR3 has 17 residues. The ends were cut back, 5 bases at V and 0 bases at J, with 19 bases in the middle. The CDR3 sequence is CASSPPGAGANQETQYF. The CDR3 DNA reads as TGTGCCAGCAGCCCCCCAGGGGCGGGGGCCAACCAAGAGACCCAGTACTTC.

The V and J genes are TRBV29-1 and TRBJ1-2; D is undetermined. CDR3 length: 11 residues. V was clipped by 7 bases and J by 4 bases, with 10 bases between them. CDR1 and CDR2 from the germline V gene are SQVTM and ANQGSEA. CDR3: CSGRTIYGYTF. For the CDR3, the DNA is TGCAGCGGACGGACGATCTATGGCTACACCTTC.

The rearrangement links TRBV27 to TRBJ2-7; 9 bases are a match to TRBD1. J was trimmed by 10 bases and V by 5 bases; bases with no gene match: 9. The CDR3 sequence is 13 residues long. From germline, CDR1 is MNHEY and CDR2 SMNVEV (reference sequence). CDR3 coding DNA: TGTGCCAGCAGTACCGGGACAGGGCCCCCCCAGTACTTC. Translation: CASSTGTGPPQYF.

The chain combines TRBV7-9 with TRBJ1-2, with unresolved D. Trimming pared 5 bases from V and 4 bases from J, leaving 17 bases between. CDR1 and CDR2 (germline): SEHNR, FQNEAQ (reference sequence). The CDR3 consists of 15 residues. The CDR3 here is CASSPSPTMTYGYTF. CDR3 DNA sequence: TGTGCCAGCAGCCCCAGCCCAACAATGACCTATGGCTACACCTTC.

J is TRBJ2-4 and V is TRBV7-8, with D perhaps assigned TRBD1 or TRBD2 (5 bases each). The V end lost 5 bases, the J end lost 0 bases, and 14 bases lay between the germline ends. Germline CDR1 is SGHVS and CDR2 is FQNEAQ. CDR3 length: 16 amino acids. The CDR3, as DNA: TGTGCCAGCAGCGAGTACCCGGGGACAGCCAAAAACATTCAGTACTTC. Its protein product is CASSEYPGTAKNIQYF.

The chain has TRBV2 and TRBJ2-2; weak D call: TRBD1 (5 bases). Germline V lookup: CDR1 SNHLY, CDR2 FYNNEI. V was pared by 5 bases and J by 7 bases, with 17 bases between. The CDR3 totals 15 residues. The CDR3 DNA follows: TGTGCCAGCAGTTCTACTTCAGGGTTTCACGGGGAGCTGTTTTTT. Translation: CASSSTSGFHGELFF.

This clonotype has only a few counts. V usage is TRBV29-1 and J usage is TRBJ2-2; D not resolved. The germline V gene has CDR1 SQVTM and CDR2 ANQGSEA. V was pared by 3 bases and J by 5 bases, with 7 bases between. There are 12 residues in the CDR3. The DNA of the CDR3 is TGCAGCGTTGACTGGGATACCGGGGAGCTGTTTTTT. This codes for CSVDWDTGELFF.

Details on this clonotype: A much larger clone differs from this one at a single base, so this may be a read error. The chain combines TRBV28 with TRBJ2-1, with 7 bases lining up with TRBD1. This CDR3 is built from 13 residues. Looked up from germline, CDR1 is MDHEN and CDR2 is SYDVKM. The CDR3 region is CASSLRGRNERFF. The CDR3 coding sequence is TGTGCCAGCAGTTTGAGGGGGCGCAATGAGCGGTTCTTC.

This chain uses TRBV7-9 with TRBJ1-1, with D possibly being TRBD1 (6 bases). Trimming shortened V by 4 bases and J by 2 bases, and 26 bases separated the two germline ends. The CDR3 has 19 amino acids. The germline V gene encodes CDR1 SEHNR and CDR2 FQNEAQ (reference sequence). The CDR3 protein is CASSSPHEYRVGRNTEAFF. CDR3 coding DNA: TGTGCCAGCAGCTCCCCTCATGAGTACAGGGTAGGGAGAAACACTGAAGCTTTCTTT.